This TCR beta chain was sequenced for a study of T cell repertoires in ileal Crohn's disease. This clone came up a few times. Specified time point: neoterminal ileum biopsy at postoperative endoscopy, about 6 months after surgery. Assay used: immunoSEQ multiplex PCR; TCRdb lists only in-frame clones, some missing. The repertoire consists of about 12,000 clones, with roughly 80% occurring once and the leading ten covering under 20%. CDR3 length: 13 amino acids. The source material was ileal tissue. The chain combines TRBV21-1 with TRBJ1-4; the DNA was not used to check the table's D call, TRBD1. TRBV21-1 is classified as a pseudogene. This sequence originates from an adult with Crohn's disease. CDR3 loop: CASVNSLNEKLFF. The CDR3 nucleotides are TGTGCCAGCGTAAACAGCCTTAATGAAAAACTGTTTTTT.